A selection of T cell receptor beta chains follows, all from one sample in a study of CD4 T cells in relation to SARS-CoV-2 and coronaviruses. Sequencing was performed with immunoSEQ multiplex PCR; in TCRdb, only in-frame clones are kept and a portion is missing. The sample holds nearly 70,000 clones, 85% to 95% seen once. Input material: naive CD4+ T cells from PBMCs. These receptors all come from a human donor in good health. Each CDR3 is given with its conserved first and last residue. The order of the fields is D gene, V gene, clone size, J gene, CDR3 DNA, CDR3 protein. The D gene is left open where the match is weak. Only part of the rows carry a size: once, few, many, or a class if the clone is expanded.

-	TRBV5-1	-	TRBJ2-7	TGCGCCAGCAGCTTGGAAGCCAGCTACTACGAGCAGTACTTC	CASSLEASYYEQYF
-	TRBV19	-	TRBJ1-4	TGTGCCAGTAGTATCCGGCACCGGGACCCTGAAAAACTGTTTTTT	CASSIRHRDPEKLFF
-	TRBV19	-	TRBJ2-1	TGTGCCAGTAGTTCCGTCAGGGGAACCTACAATGAGCAGTTCTTC	CASSSVRGTYNEQFF
-	TRBV7-9	once	TRBJ2-7	TGTGCCAGCAGCTTCTCGACAGGCTACGAGCAGTACTTC	CASSFSTGYEQYF
-	TRBV5-6	few	TRBJ1-1	TGTGCCAGCAGCTTCTACAGGAACACTGAAGCTTTCTTT	CASSFYRNTEAFF
-	TRBV7-9	once	TRBJ2-3	TGTGCCAGCAGAATGGGCAGCTCTAGCACAGATACGCAGTATTTT	CASRMGSSSTDTQYF
-	TRBV3-1/TRBV3-2	-	TRBJ2-3	TGTGCCAGCAGCCGCGGCCCACGACAGAGCACAGATACGCAGTATTTT	CASSRGPRQSTDTQYF
-	TRBV24-1	-	TRBJ2-1	TGTGCCACCCTCCCCTGCTCCTACAATGAGCAGTTCTTC	CATLPCSYNEQFF
-	TRBV6-2/TRBV6-3	-	TRBJ1-2	TGTGCCAGCAGTTACATCAGGACAGATACTAACTATGGCTACACCTTC	CASSYIRTDTNYGYTF
-	TRBV2	-	TRBJ2-7	TGTGCCAGCAGTGTTGAAGGCTACTCCTACGAGCAGTACTTC	CASSVEGYSYEQYF
-	TRBV7-2	-	TRBJ2-7	TGTGCCAGCAGCTCCTCGGGAATCGGGTCCTACGAGCAGTACTTC	CASSSSGIGSYEQYF
-	TRBV11-3	-	TRBJ2-7	TGTGCCAGCAGCTTGGGGGGGCGAGACGAGCAGTACTTC	CASSLGGRDEQYF
-	TRBV7-9	-	TRBJ1-4	TGTGCCAGCAGCTTGGGGGGACTTGCTAATGAAAAACTGTTTTTT	CASSLGGLANEKLFF
TRBD1	TRBV5-1	-	TRBJ2-2	TGCGCCAGCAGCGCTGGGACAGCAGGCGGGGAGCTGTTTTTT	CASSAGTAGGELFF
-	TRBV27	-	TRBJ1-4	TGTGCCAGCAGCCGGGGCCCTGGCACGGCAACTAATGAAAAACTGTTTTTT	CASSRGPGTATNEKLFF
-	TRBV6-4	-	TRBJ2-2	TGTGCCCGAATCAGGGAGATCGGGGAGCTGTTTTTT	CARIREIGELFF
TRBD1	TRBV3-1/TRBV3-2	few	TRBJ2-1	TGTGCCAGCAGCCAAGGGGGACAGGTGAGCTCCTACAATGAGCAGTTCTTC	CASSQGGQVSSYNEQFF
-	TRBV5-5	-	TRBJ1-3	TGTGCCAGCAGCTTGGTCGGGGTCCTCGGAAACACCATATATTTT	CASSLVGVLGNTIYF
TRBD2	TRBV15	few	TRBJ2-5	TGTGCCACCAGCATTAGCGGGAGGGCCGGGGAGACCCAGTACTTC	CATSISGRAGETQYF
-	TRBV19	-	TRBJ1-1	TGTGCCAGTAATAGGGGGAACACTGAAGCTTTCTTT	CASNRGNTEAFF
-	TRBV29-1	-	TRBJ1-2	TGCAGCGTTGATTACGGCGATGGCTACACCTTC	CSVDYGDGYTF
-	TRBV28	-	TRBJ1-3	TGTGCCAGCAACCCTACAGGGTTCTCTGGAAACACCATATATTTT	CASNPTGFSGNTIYF
TRBD2	TRBV24-1	-	TRBJ2-5	TGTGCCACCAGTGAAGGACTAGCGGGAGGTACCCAAGAGACCCAGTACTTC	CATSEGLAGGTQETQYF
TRBD2	TRBV4-2	-	TRBJ2-1	TGTGCCAGCAGCCAAGAAGGACTAGCGGGACACAATGAGCAGTTCTTC	CASSQEGLAGHNEQFF
TRBD2	TRBV5-4	-	TRBJ2-7	TGTGCCAGCAGCCCTAGGACTAGCGGGAGTTCCTACGAGCAGTACTTC	CASSPRTSGSSYEQYF
-	TRBV5-1	-	TRBJ1-6	TGCGCCAGCAGCTTGTCGGTGGACTCACCCCTCCACTTT	CASSLSVDSPLHF
-	TRBV5-1	-	TRBJ1-2	TGCGCCAGCAGCTCCTCCCCGGGGCGAGGGGGCTACACCTTC	CASSSSPGRGGYTF
-	TRBV9	-	TRBJ2-3	TGTGCCAGCAGCGTGATGCAAGATACGCAGTATTTT	CASSVMQDTQYF
-	TRBV9	-	TRBJ2-2	TGTGCCAGCAGCTATTCCACTGGGCTAGCTGTTGCCGGGGAGCTGTTTTTT	CASSYSTGLAVAGELFF
-	TRBV6-1	-	TRBJ2-7	TGTGCCAGCAGTGAAGGATCGACGGCTACAGGTGGCTACACCTACGAGCAGTACTTC	CASSEGSTATGGYTYEQYF
TRBD2	TRBV3-1/TRBV3-2	-	TRBJ2-7	TGTGCCAGCAGCCAAGACGGGGGGTACGAGCAGTACTTC	CASSQDGGYEQYF
TRBD1	TRBV10-3	-	TRBJ1-2	TGTGCCATCAGTGGTGTGGGACAGGGGATATATGGCTACACCTTC	CAISGVGQGIYGYTF
-	TRBV5-4	-	TRBJ2-4	TGTGCCAGCAGCTCACCGGGGGATAGTCAGTACTTC	CASSSPGDSQYF
TRBD1	TRBV5-4	-	TRBJ1-2	TGTGCCAGCAGCTCGCAGGACAGGGGCTACACCTTC	CASSSQDRGYTF
-	TRBV7-3	-	TRBJ2-3	TGTGCCAGCAGCCAAAACACAGATACGCAGTATTTT	CASSQNTDTQYF
-	TRBV2	-	TRBJ2-2	TGTGCCAGCAGTCCTAGTCCGAACACCGGGGAGCTGTTTTTT	CASSPSPNTGELFF
TRBD1	TRBV24-1	-	TRBJ1-5	TGTGCCACCAGTCCAGGGGGCAGGGGCAATCAGCCCCAGCATTTT	CATSPGGRGNQPQHF
-	TRBV7-7	-	TRBJ2-1	TGTGCTAGCAGCCCCAGGGGCGGGGGCTATACCTACAATGAGCAGTTCTTC	CASSPRGGGYTYNEQFF
TRBD1	TRBV7-2	-	TRBJ1-1	TGTGCCAGCAGCTTAGTTGACAGGGACACTGAAGCTTTCTTT	CASSLVDRDTEAFF
TRBD1	TRBV5-1	-	TRBJ2-7	TGCGCCAGCAGCTACTTGGGACAGGGGGTTTTGGACTTC	CASSYLGQGVLDF
-	TRBV30	-	TRBJ1-5	TGTGCCTGGAGTCAGTCAGGGAATCAGCCCCAGCATTTT	CAWSQSGNQPQHF
TRBD1	TRBV5-1	-	TRBJ1-4	TGCGCCAGCAGCTTGGCCGGGGACAGGGGTGAATTACGGTTTTTT	CASSLAGDRGELRFF
-	TRBV5-4	-	TRBJ2-3	TGTGCCAGCAGCTTGGGTGCTATCCAGGGTCGCACAGATACGCAGTATTTT	CASSLGAIQGRTDTQYF
-	TRBV9	-	TRBJ2-1	TGTGCCAGCGGTCTCAAGGGGCAGTTCTTC	CASGLKGQFF
-	TRBV10-3	-	TRBJ1-2	TGTGCCATCAGCCAAGATACAAATGGCTACACCTTC	CAISQDTNGYTF
TRBD1	TRBV9	-	TRBJ1-6	TGTGCCAGCAGCCCCCGGGACAGCTATAATTCACCCCTCCACTTT	CASSPRDSYNSPLHF
TRBD1	TRBV18	-	TRBJ2-7	TGTGCCAGCTCACCACCGTCCAGGGGGTCGGGGGAGCAGTACTTC	CASSPPSRGSGEQYF
TRBD1	TRBV5-1	-	TRBJ2-3	TGCGCCAGCAGCCAAACGACAGGGAGCACAGATACGCAGTATTTT	CASSQTTGSTDTQYF
-	TRBV5-4	-	TRBJ2-5	TGCGCTCGGGCAGGGCGGGAGACCCAGTACTTC	CARAGRETQYF
-	TRBV2	-	TRBJ2-3	TGTGCCAGCAGTGGGGCTACTAGGGATTTCTTAAACACAGATACGCAGTATTTT	CASSGATRDFLNTDTQYF
-	TRBV9	-	TRBJ2-2	TGTGCCAGCAGCGTAAACGTTGGGGGTAGATCCGGGGAGCTGTTTTTT	CASSVNVGGRSGELFF
-	TRBV28	-	TRBJ2-7	TGTGCCAGCAGCCGATCGGGGATGGGCTACGAGCAGTACTTC	CASSRSGMGYEQYF
-	TRBV10-3	-	TRBJ1-4	TGTGCCACGAGGGGGGGGCAGAGAGACTCCTACGACGCTAATGAAAAACTGTTTTTT	CATRGGQRDSYDANEKLFF
TRBD2	TRBV9	-	TRBJ2-3	TGTGCCAGCAGCGTAGTCGACGGGAGGGGGAGCACAGATACGCAGTATTTT	CASSVVDGRGSTDTQYF
-	TRBV7-2	-	TRBJ1-5	TGTGCCAGCAGCTTAGCTTCCGGGGGCGGTGGCAATCAGCCCCAGCATTTT	CASSLASGGGGNQPQHF